Listed below are T cell receptor beta chains from one sample, sequenced in a study of T cell repertoires in cytomegalovirus infection. TCRdb passed the reads through MiXCR, listing each CDR3 protein once. This table has some 320,000 distinct CDR3 sequences, over 7.5% appearing once. The sequenced sample was PBMCs. These receptors all stem from a human donor in good health (CMV status not recorded). Some clones in this sample may be carry-over from other donors' samples. Each CDR3 is given with its conserved first and last residue. A D gene is named only where the DNA matches it firmly. The size entry is marked missing in some rows and otherwise reads once, few, many or a size class.

V	J	D	size	DNA	CDR3
TRBV7-2	TRBJ2-1	TRBD2	many	TGTGCCAGCAGCTTAGCCACACCCGGGACTAGCGGGGGGGCCCCTGCGCAGTTCTTC	CASSLATPGTSGGAPAQFF
TRBV6-6	TRBJ2-7	TRBD1	.	TGTGCCAGCAGTAGACAGGGCAGCGAGCAGTACTTC	CASSRQGSEQYF
TRBV20-1	TRBJ1-2	TRBD1	.	TGCAGTGCTAGCAGGGGGGGGCTAGACTATGGCTACACCTTC	CSASRGGLDYGYTF
TRBV2	TRBJ2-2	TRBD1	.	TGTGCCAGCAGTGAAAAAACAGGGGATGCCGGGGAGCTGTTTTTT	CASSEKTGDAGELFF
TRBV28	TRBJ2-7	TRBD2	few	TGTGCCAGCAGTTTCGGGGGGAACTCCTACGAGCAGTACTTC	CASSFGGNSYEQYF
TRBV5-5	TRBJ2-1	.	.	TGTGCCAGCAGCCCCACCGGGACACAGTACAATGAGCAGTTCTTC	CASSPTGTQYNEQFF
TRBV4-1	TRBJ2-1	.	.	TGCGCCAGCAGCCAAGGATTGGGCCTGAGCTCCTACAATGAGCAGTTCTTC	CASSQGLGLSSYNEQFF
TRBV7-2	TRBJ2-7	.	many	TGTGCCAGCAGCTTCCGACGGGGGAGCTCCTACGAGCAGTACTTC	CASSFRRGSSYEQYF
TRBV9	TRBJ1-4	.	once	TGTGCCAGCAGCGTAGGGCTGGGAGCTAATGAAAAACTGTTTTTT	CASSVGLGANEKLFF
TRBV6-5	TRBJ2-5	TRBD2	few	TGTGCCAGCAGTTACGAAGCGGGGGGTAGGGAGACCCAGTACTTC	CASSYEAGGRETQYF
TRBV6-2/TRBV6-3	TRBJ2-1	.	.	TGTGCCACCGGGACTTGGGACGAGCAGTTCTTC	CATGTWDEQFF
TRBV20-1	TRBJ1-4	TRBD1	few	TGCAGTGCTAGAGATAGGGGGCAGGGTGAAAAACTGTTTTTT	CSARDRGQGEKLFF
TRBV10-3	TRBJ2-1	TRBD2	many	TGTGCCATCAGTACGCCTAGGACTAGCTATAGCTCCTACAATGAGCAGTTCTTC	CAISTPRTSYSSYNEQFF
TRBV18	TRBJ1-1	.	.	TGTGCCAGCTCACCACAAACGGACTGGAACACTGAAGCTTTCTTT	CASSPQTDWNTEAFF
TRBV20-1	TRBJ1-1	.	few	TGCAGTGTCGGTCGGGGGGGAGAAACTGAAGCTTTCTTT	CSVGRGGETEAFF
TRBV28	TRBJ1-2	.	.	TGTGCCAGCAGTGAAGGGAACAGAGTATATGGCTACACCTTC	CASSEGNRVYGYTF
TRBV5-6	TRBJ2-1	TRBD2	few	TGTGCCAGCAGCTTGGGGGTACGGACTAGCGGACGCCCCAATGAGCAGTTCTTC	CASSLGVRTSGRPNEQFF
TRBV10-3	TRBJ2-3	.	many	TGTGCCATCAGTTCGGCGGGAAGCACAGATACGCAGTATTTT	CAISSAGSTDTQYF
TRBV28	TRBJ2-7	TRBD1	.	TGTGCCAGCAGTTTATACGGGACAGGGGTGGACGAGCAGTACTTC	CASSLYGTGVDEQYF
TRBV12-3/TRBV12-4	TRBJ2-3	TRBD2	many	TGTGCCAGCAGTTCCTCCGGGACTAGCGGGGGGATTAGCACAGATACGCAGTATTTT	CASSSSGTSGGISTDTQYF
TRBV20-1	TRBJ1-6	.	few	TGCAGTGCTAGTGAGGGCAGCGTCAATTCACCCCTCCACTTT	CSASEGSVNSPLHF
TRBV7-2	TRBJ2-3	.	many	TGTGCCAGCAGCTTGGGGGTGAATACGCAGTATTTT	CASSLGVNTQYF
TRBV20-1	TRBJ2-2	TRBD1	many	TGCAGTGCTGTCGACAGGGAGCCCGGGGAGCTGTTTTTT	CSAVDREPGELFF
TRBV7-2	TRBJ2-5	TRBD1	many	TGTGCCAGCAACAGCTGGGACAGTGCAGAGACCCAGTACTTC	CASNSWDSAETQYF
TRBV7-7	TRBJ2-3	.	few	TGTGCCACGGGGGACGGGAGCACAGATACGCAGTATTTT	CATGDGSTDTQYF
TRBV7-8	TRBJ2-3	TRBD2	many	TGTGCCAGCAGCCCGTTGGGGGGGGTGTATTCAACAGATACGCAGTATTTT	CASSPLGGVYSTDTQYF
TRBV11-2	TRBJ2-5	.	few	TGTGCCAGCAGTCGCGACTTTGCTCAAGAGACCCAGTACTTC	CASSRDFAQETQYF
TRBV28	TRBJ1-1	.	many	TGTGCCAGCAGTTCACCTTTCATTCAGGGCGACAAAAACACTGAAGCTTTCTTT	CASSSPFIQGDKNTEAFF
TRBV11-2	TRBJ2-1	.	.	TGTGCCAGCAGCTTAGGTCTAGCCAATGAGCAGTTCTTC	CASSLGLANEQFF
TRBV30	TRBJ2-3	.	.	TGTGCCTGGAGGCGCGGGAATGCTATGGATACGCAGTATTTT	CAWRRGNAMDTQYF
TRBV20-1	TRBJ2-1	.	.	TGCAGTGCTAACCTCGATGGAGGGGGCGCTGGGCAGTTCTTC	CSANLDGGGAGQFF
TRBV6-6	TRBJ1-5	.	.	TGTGCCAGCAGCGTCCACAGGGAGGTGGGCAATCAGCCCCAGCATTTT	CASSVHREVGNQPQHF
TRBV12-3/TRBV12-4	TRBJ1-2	TRBD1	few	TGTGCCAGCAGGGGGGGACAGGGATCCTATGGCTACACCTTC	CASRGGQGSYGYTF
TRBV11-1	TRBJ2-1	TRBD2	many	TGTGCCAGCAGCTTTTCTAGCGGCAATGAGCAGTTCTTC	CASSFSSGNEQFF
TRBV25-1	TRBJ1-1	TRBD1	.	TGTGCCAGCAGGCCGGGACAGGGGCTCTTGAAGACTGAAGCTTTCTTT	CASRPGQGLLKTEAFF
TRBV7-6	TRBJ2-3	.	many	TGTGCCAGCAGCTTAGTGGAAGATACGCAGTATTTT	CASSLVEDTQYF
TRBV7-6	TRBJ2-7	.	many	TGTGCCAGCAGCGCCCCGCTGGGGAACGAGCAGTACTTC	CASSAPLGNEQYF
TRBV24-1	TRBJ2-7	.	.	TGTGTCGGGCGGACGACCTACGAGCAGTACTTC	CVGRTTYEQYF
TRBV28	TRBJ1-2	.	.	TGTGCCAGCAGTCGACGCTGGAAAAACTATGGCTACACCTTC	CASSRRWKNYGYTF
TRBV11-2	TRBJ2-5	.	.	TGTGCCAGCAGCGGAAGGGGGGGGGCCCGAATGGGGGAGACCCAGTACTTC	CASSGRGGARMGETQYF
TRBV20-1	TRBJ2-1	TRBD1	many	TGCAGTGCTATTTCAGACAGGGCATCCTACAATGAGCAGTTCTTC	CSAISDRASYNEQFF
TRBV20-1	TRBJ1-5	.	many	TGCAGTGCTAGATACGCGTCAGGGGCGCGTCATAGCAATCAGCCCCAGCATTTT	CSARYASGARHSNQPQHF
TRBV9	TRBJ2-2	.	.	TGTGCCAGCAGCGTAGGTGGGAGATTAAACACCGGGGAGCTGTTTTTT	CASSVGGRLNTGELFF
TRBV5-1	TRBJ2-3	TRBD1	many	TGCGCCAGCAGCGTCCGGGACAGGGGACCCACAGATACGCAGTATTTT	CASSVRDRGPTDTQYF
TRBV28	TRBJ1-5	TRBD1	few	TGTGCCAGCAGTTCCCTCGGGACAGCTTATCAGCCCCAGCATTTT	CASSSLGTAYQPQHF
TRBV12-3/TRBV12-4	TRBJ2-7	.	many	TGTGCCAGCAGTTTTTTAAGGGGCAATTACGAGCAGTACTTC	CASSFLRGNYEQYF
TRBV7-9	TRBJ2-1	TRBD2	many	TGTGCCAGCAGCCCTCTAGCGGGGGTTTACAATGAGCAGTTCTTC	CASSPLAGVYNEQFF
TRBV7-9	TRBJ1-2	.	few	TGTGCCAGCAGCTTAGGACCCTTCTATGGCTACACCTTC	CASSLGPFYGYTF
TRBV3-1	TRBJ1-1	.	many	TGTGCCAGCAGCCAAGAAAGGGGCCGAGCCACTGAAGCTTTCTTT	CASSQERGRATEAFF
TRBV30	TRBJ2-2	TRBD2	.	TGTGCCCATGCTGGACTAGCGGGACTGAACACCGGGGAGCTGTTTTTT	CAHAGLAGLNTGELFF
TRBV20-1	TRBJ1-2	.	few	TGCAGTGCTAGTTGGGGGCGCCCCAATGGCTACACCTTC	CSASWGRPNGYTF
TRBV18	TRBJ2-7	TRBD1	.	TGTGCCAGCTCACCCATTGGACCGGGACAGGAACCACCCAAGCAGTACTTC	CASSPIGPGQEPPKQYF
TRBV25-1	TRBJ1-1	.	.	TGTGCCAGCAAAGTCAGTGGGGACACTGAAGCTTTCTTT	CASKVSGDTEAFF
TRBV28	TRBJ1-5	.	few	TGTGCCACCCTAGGGGCGGGGATAAGCAATCAGCCCCAGCATTTT	CATLGAGISNQPQHF
TRBV7-6	TRBJ1-6	.	many	TGTGCCAGCAGCCCAGACATGGGTGGTTCACCCCTCCACTTT	CASSPDMGGSPLHF
TRBV3-1	TRBJ1-5	.	few	TGTGCCAGCAGCCAAATGGGAAGCAATCAGCCCCAGCATTTT	CASSQMGSNQPQHF
TRBV11-2	TRBJ2-7	TRBD2	.	TGTGCCAGCAGCCCCGGAGCGGGAAACGAGCAGTACTTC	CASSPGAGNEQYF
TRBV28	TRBJ1-1	.	.	TGTGCCAGCAGGCCCGGGGTGCCGAACACTGAAGCTTTCTTT	CASRPGVPNTEAFF
TRBV6-2/TRBV6-3	TRBJ1-5	.	.	TGTGCCAGCAGTTACTCCGGGGGAATATGGCAGCCCCAGCATTTT	CASSYSGGIWQPQHF
TRBV6-2/TRBV6-3	TRBJ2-7	.	few	TGTGCCAGCAGTTACTCAGACGGGCCGGGGCAGCAGTACTTC	CASSYSDGPGQQYF